The 16 T cell receptor beta chains reported below all come from one sample, sequenced in a study of blood T cells in healthy people across ages. Primed by a sample-barcoded 5' primer and a J-beta primer mix, a second PCR proceeded for roughly 6 to 12 cycles. TCRdb reprocessed the 5' RACE reads with MiXCR, giving one entry per CDR3 protein. Here the sample spans 1.5 million to 2 million distinct CDR3 sequences, 28% being singletons. Source material: blood. Receptors were obtained from a woman under 40 in good health.

This chain joins TRBV20-1 and TRBJ2-7, with 7 bases fitting TRBD2. The trim removed 3 bases at V and 7 bases at J, leaving 12 bases unmatched. This CDR3 spans 14 amino acids. Germline assignment: CDR1 DFQATT and CDR2 SNEGSKA (reference sequence). CDR3 sequence (DNA): TGCAGTGCTAGTTATAGCGGGCAAGTTGGTGAGCAGTACTTC. Protein product: CSASYSGQVGEQYF.

The rearrangement uses TRBV20-1 and TRBJ1-1; D unclear. V shed 4 bases and J shed 3 bases, with 12 bases lying between them. This CDR3 region has 13 residues. Looked up from germline, CDR1 is DFQATT and CDR2 is SNEGSKA (reference sequence). CDR3: CSAKTLQDTEAFF. CDR3 in DNA: TGCAGTGCTAAAACCCTGCAAGACACTGAAGCTTTCTTT.

This clonotype has more than one count but fewer than ten. The CDR3 loop reads CASRDGSNGEETQYF. The CDR3 DNA sequence: TGTGCCAGCAGAGATGGGTCCAACGGGGAAGAGACCCAGTACTTC. The rearrangement joins TRBV19 to TRBJ2-5, with a weak D call TRBD2 (5 bases). Germline assignment: CDR1 LNHDA and CDR2 SQIVND (reference sequence). Trimming cost V 9 bases and J 3 bases, with 20 bases left between them. The CDR3 sequence is 15 residues long.

This clonotype occurred many times. This chain connects TRBV20-1 to TRBJ1-2; D gene ambiguous. V lost 5 bases and J lost 4, with 8 bases in between. Germline values: CDR1 DFQATT, CDR2 SNEGSKA (reference sequence). CDR3 length: 11 residues. The CDR3 here is CSAERPYGYTF. CDR3 DNA sequence: TGCAGTGCTGAACGGCCCTATGGCTACACCTTC.

For this clonotype: It is unclear where the CDR3 begins or ends on the DNA, so no DNA is shown, and the CDR3 is as TCRdb lists it. The J gene is TRBJ2-4, the V gene TRBV7-2; the table assigns TRBD1, which was not confirmed against the DNA. The CDR3 has 15 amino acids, counting both end residues. Germline V gives CDR1 SGHTA, CDR2 FQGNSA. The CDR3 loop is CASRVAGGTKNIRYF.

The J gene is TRBJ2-1, the V gene TRBV12-3 or TRBV12-4; no clear D gene. V lost 0 bases and J 4 bases, leaving 16 bases between the germline ends. This CDR3 is 17 amino acids long. CDR3 amino acids: CASSLAATPSGYNEQFF. The CDR3 region has the DNA TGTGCCAGCAGTTTAGCTGCGACTCCATCGGGTTACAATGAGCAGTTCTTC.

Many counts were recorded for this clonotype. V and J are TRBV29-1 and TRBJ2-1, with D maybe TRBD2 (5 bases). The CDR3 runs 14 residues. Germline-derived CDR1 and CDR2 are SQVTM and ANQGSEA. V was cut by 4 bases and J by 6 bases, with 16 bases left in between. This chain's CDR3 is CSVGRLPEGNEQFF. In nucleotides, the CDR3 is TGCAGCGTTGGTCGACTCCCAGAGGGCAATGAGCAGTTCTTC.

Many counts were recorded for this clonotype. For the CDR3, the DNA is TGTGCCATCGGACTAGCGGCATACAATGAGCAGTTCTTC. This gives the protein CAIGLAAYNEQFF. The chain has TRBV10-3 and TRBJ2-1; 10 nucleotides agree with TRBD2. Trimming took 8 bases from V and 4 from J; bases not matched to a gene: 2. The length of the CDR3 is 13 residues. Germline V gives CDR1 ENHRY, CDR2 SYGVKD.

The chain employs TRBV20-1 and TRBJ2-3; D possibly corresponds to TRBD2 (5 bases). The CDR3 length is 14 residues. Germline-derived CDR1 and CDR2 are DFQATT and SNEGSKA (reference sequence). V gave up 6 bases and J gave up 0 bases, with 13 bases separating them. The CDR3 here is CSARVRTSTDTQYF. The CDR3 DNA follows: TGCAGTGCCCGAGTACGGACTAGCACAGATACGCAGTATTTT.

This sequence joins TRBV25-1 and TRBJ2-7; unclear D gene. The CDR3 spans 15 residues. Trimming removed 5 bases from V and 7 bases from J, with 21 bases in between. CDR1 and CDR2 (germline): MGHDK, SYGVNS. CDR3 residues: CASSSHGAQYNEQYF. The DNA for the CDR3 is TGTGCCAGCAGTTCCCACGGTGCCCAGTACAATGAGCAGTACTTC.

This clonotype was counted ten times or more. The chain links TRBV10-3 to TRBJ2-7; perhaps TRBD1 as D (6 bases). CDR3 length equals 14 residues. Germline values: CDR1 ENHRY, CDR2 SYGVKD. Trimming removed 0 bases at V and 0 bases at J, with 6 bases between. The chain's CDR3 is CAISESTGSYEQYF. The CDR3, as DNA: TGTGCCATCAGTGAGTCGACAGGCTCCTACGAGCAGTACTTC.

The chain couples TRBV4-2 to TRBJ1-2, with 11 bases matching TRBD1. The V gene's germline CDR1 is LGHNA and CDR2 YNFKEQ. The CDR3 covers 17 residues. The trim removed 0 bases at V and 4 bases at J, leaving 7 bases unmatched. CDR3 DNA: TGTGCCAGCAGCCAAGATCCCGGACAGGGGGCAAGCTATGGCTACACCTTC. Its protein is CASSQDPGQGASYGYTF.

The genes are TRBV13 and TRBJ1-3; no firm D call. Per germline, CDR1 PRHDT and CDR2 FYEKMQ (reference sequence). The CDR3 is 15 amino acids. V shed 0 bases and J shed 5 bases, with 11 bases lying between them. CDR3: CASSLGRGSRNTIYF. The CDR3, as DNA: TGTGCCAGCAGCTTAGGGCGAGGGAGCAGAAACACCATATATTTT.

This clonotype has just one count. The chain links TRBV20-1 to TRBJ2-7, with unresolved D. Germline CDR1 reads DFQATT; CDR2 reads SNEGSKA (reference sequence). The V end lost 0 bases, the J end lost 2 bases, and 11 bases lay between the germline ends. CDR3 length: 14 amino acids. The CDR3 here is CSARDYRSTYEQYF. In nucleotides, the CDR3 is TGCAGTGCTAGAGATTACAGATCGACCTACGAGCAGTACTTC.

This clonotype was counted many times. The chain joins TRBV5-1 to TRBJ1-2; 7 positions match TRBD1. The CDR3 runs to 16 residues. V was clipped by 1 base and J by 0 bases; unmatched bases: 6. The V gene's germline CDR1 is SGHRS and CDR2 YFSETQ. The CDR3, as DNA: TGCGCCAGCAGCTTGATAGGGACAGAGACTAACTATGGCTACACCTTC. Its translation is CASSLIGTETNYGYTF.

V is TRBV5-1 and J is TRBJ2-3; 7 bases match TRBD1. CDR1 SGHRS and CDR2 YFSETQ come from the germline V gene. V shed 4 bases and J 2 bases; nucleotides not matched to a gene: 10. This CDR3 contains 16 residues. In DNA form, the CDR3 reads TGCGCCAGCAGCCAACAGGGGTCGATACTCACAGATACGCAGTATTTT. Its translation is CASSQQGSILTDTQYF.